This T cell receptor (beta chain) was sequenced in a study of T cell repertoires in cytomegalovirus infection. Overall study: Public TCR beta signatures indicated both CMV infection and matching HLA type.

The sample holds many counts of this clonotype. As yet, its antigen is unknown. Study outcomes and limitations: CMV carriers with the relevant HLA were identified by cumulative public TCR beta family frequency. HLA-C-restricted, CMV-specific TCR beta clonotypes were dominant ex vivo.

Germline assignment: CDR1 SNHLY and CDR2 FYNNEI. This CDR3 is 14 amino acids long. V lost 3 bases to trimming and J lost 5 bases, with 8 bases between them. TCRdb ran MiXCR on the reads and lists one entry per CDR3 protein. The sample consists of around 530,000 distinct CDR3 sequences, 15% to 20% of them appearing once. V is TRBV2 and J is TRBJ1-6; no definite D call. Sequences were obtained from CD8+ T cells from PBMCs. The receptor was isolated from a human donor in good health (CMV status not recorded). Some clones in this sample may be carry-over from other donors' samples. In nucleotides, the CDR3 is TGTGCCAGCAGTGAGTGGCGGGATAATTCACCCCTCCACTTT. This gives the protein CASSEWRDNSPLHF. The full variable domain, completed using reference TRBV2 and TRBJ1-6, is EPEVTQTPSHQVTQMGQEVILRCVPISNHLYFYWYRQILGQKVEFLVSFYNNEISEKSEIFDDQFSVERPDGSNFTLKIRSTKLEDSAMYFCASSEWRDNSPLHFGNGTRLTVT.